One T cell receptor (beta chain) is described in this entry. Its antigen remains unknown. The length of the CDR3 is 13 residues. Germline V gives CDR1 SGDLS, CDR2 YYNGEE. V lost 1 base, J lost 8 bases, and 10 bases lay in between. These data come from a study of cytomegalovirus exposure and HLA in healthy donors. The PCR used 60 Vbeta and 13 Jbeta primers. Profiling relied on immunoSEQ multiplex PCR, and the TCRdb table lists in-frame clones only, not all of them. The data show about 160,000 clones, around 84% seen once. Study-level findings and limits: Follow-up analysis later connected one missense variant in DCLRE1C with trimming of TCR beta V- and J-genes. In a later analysis, a genetic analysis reported fewer productive-TCR N-insertions in an Asian-associated ancestry cluster than the cohort average.

This TCR was recovered from a male donor in good health and CMV-seropositive. The sample comprised PBMCs. The gene calls are TRBV9 and TRBJ2-1; D not resolved. The CDR3 nucleotides are TGTGCCAGCAGCGTAAACACCGTGGATGAGCAGTTCTTC. Encoded protein: CASSVNTVDEQFF.